This entry is about one T cell receptor (beta chain). The germline gives CDR1 MNHNY, CDR2 SVGAGI (reference sequence). The CDR3 is 14 residues long. The V segment lost 4 bases and the J segment 9 bases; nucleotides outside the gene matches: 8. The data are from a study of blood T cell repertoires in COVID-19. Per the authors' pipeline: Estimated nucleated cell counts came from reference gene primer amplification. TCRdb keeps only in-frame clones here, not all; method: immunoSEQ multiplex PCR. The DNA gave D and trimming, while V, J and clone size come from that table. The sample comprises 390,000 or so clones, just over 85% of which are singletons, and around 1.4% rests with the top ten.

This receptor was taken from a woman in her 30s with active or convalescent COVID-19. The genes are TRBV6-6 and TRBJ1-5; TRBD1 matches at 8 bases. Sequencing input: peripheral blood. The DNA of the CDR3 is TGTGCCAGCAGTTCAAGGGACAGGCCATGGCCCCAGCATTTT. As protein: CASSSRDRPWPQHF.